A single sample gave rise to the 30 T cell receptor beta chains below, sequenced in a study of Graves' ophthalmopathy and Graves' hyperthyroidism. Amplifying from RNA transcripts, the study obtained TCR beta CDR3 regions. HTBI primers were used in a first-round RT-PCR, which preceded a second-round multiplex PCR. TCRdb passed the multiplex PCR reads through MiXCR, listing each CDR3 protein once. The sample holds about 740,000 distinct CDR3 sequences, roughly 41% seen once. The specimen sequenced was peripheral blood. The receptors were sampled from an adult man with Graves' ophthalmopathy.

The table lists this clonotype with many counts. The V gene is TRBV15, the J gene TRBJ2-7; weak D call: TRBD1 (5 bases). This CDR3 has 16 residues. Trimming removed 1 base at V and 3 bases at J, with 16 bases between. Germline V CDR1 and CDR2: LNHNV, YYDKDF (reference sequence). CDR3 protein: CATSRGLKGSGYEQYF. CDR3 nucleotides: TGTGCCACCAGCAGAGGACTTAAGGGGTCTGGCTACGAGCAGTACTTC.

This sequence joins TRBV12-3 or TRBV12-4 and TRBJ1-2, with 7 bases lining up with TRBD1. The CDR3 length is 13 residues. Unmatched junction bases numbered 8, after V lost 5 bases and J lost 8 bases. The CDR3 protein is CASSQDRDSGYTF. DNA of the CDR3: TGTGCCAGCAGTCAAGACAGGGACAGCGGCTACACCTTC.

In this sample, this clonotype turned up many times. V is TRBV6-6 and J is TRBJ2-6; D not certain. CDR1 and CDR2 (germline): MNHNY, SVGAGI (reference sequence). The ends were cut back, 2 bases at V and 2 bases at J, with 10 bases in the middle. The CDR3 contains 16 residues. CDR3 bases: TGTGCCAGCAGTTACCCCTCGAGAACTGGGGCCAACGTCCTGACTTTC. It is translated as CASSYPSRTGANVLTF.

Turning to this clonotype: This may be a read error, as it is one base from a much larger clone. The CDR3 does not end in the conserved phenylalanine or tryptophan, so this is likely a read error. This chain joins TRBV2 and TRBJ1-2; 7 nucleotides line up with TRBD1. J gave up 3 bases and V 4 bases, and 2 bases lay outside the gene matches. Germline CDR1 is SNHLY and CDR2 is FYNNEI. CDR3 length equals 13 residues. CDR3 DNA sequence: TGTGCCAGCAGTGGGGGACAGTACTATGGCTACACCCTC. Protein product: CASSGGQYYGYTL.

Many counts were recorded for this clonotype. This chain uses TRBV15 with TRBJ2-7; possibly TRBD1 for D (5 bases). This CDR3 contains 16 residues. The germline V gene encodes CDR1 LNHNV and CDR2 YYDKDF (reference sequence). V shed 0 bases and J shed 7 bases, with 19 bases lying between them. The DNA of the CDR3 is TGTGCCACCAGCAGAGATCGACGGCAGGGTTCGAGGGAGCAGTACTTC. Its protein is CATSRDRRQGSREQYF.

The sample holds a few counts of this clonotype. The chain recombines TRBV30 with TRBJ1-6; D is unresolved. CDR3 length equals 13 residues. The germline V gene encodes CDR1 GTSNPN and CDR2 SVGIG (reference sequence). The V gene lost 1 base and the J gene lost 9 bases, with 10 bases spanning the gap. The CDR3 DNA reads TGTGCCTGGAGTGCTGCTCCTTCTTCACCCCTCCACTTT. Encoded protein: CAWSAAPSSPLHF.

On this clonotype itself: A single base separates this from a much larger clone, so it may be a read error. The V call is TRBV29-1, the J call TRBJ2-2; 8 nucleotides align to TRBD2. There are 14 residues in the CDR3. Trimming cost V 4 bases and J 4 bases; bases outside gene matches: 5. CDR1 and CDR2 from the germline V gene are SQVTM and ANQGSEA. The CDR3 here is CSVGLAGSTGELFF. In DNA form, the CDR3 reads TGCAGCGTTGGCCTAGCGGGTAGCACCGGGGAGCTGTTTTTT.

This sequence joins TRBV19 and TRBJ1-2; D not certain. Germline V gene data show CDR1 as LNHDA and CDR2 as SQIVND (reference sequence). The CDR3 contains 13 residues. The germline V and J ends were trimmed by 8 bases and 6 bases, with 16 bases remaining between them. In DNA form, the CDR3 reads TGTGCCAGTCGTAGGGATCAAGTTAATGGCTACACCTTC. It encodes CASRRDQVNGYTF.

The rearrangement links TRBV12-3 or TRBV12-4 to TRBJ1-2; 10 positions match TRBD1. This CDR3 contains 16 residues. With V trimmed by 5 bases and J by 6 bases, 12 bases remained unmatched. CDR3 DNA sequence: TGTGCCAGCAGTCTCCACTCTCGACAGGGGGCAAATGGCTACACCTTC. It yields the protein CASSLHSRQGANGYTF.

This clonotype showed up many times. V and J are TRBV12-3 or TRBV12-4 and TRBJ1-6; possibly TRBD1 for D (6 bases). The CDR3 spans 15 residues. Trimming pared 7 bases from V and 10 bases from J, leaving 20 bases between. In DNA form, the CDR3 reads TGTGCCAGCAAGGTTATGGGTCAGGGGATCTCACCCCTCCACTTT. Amino acid sequence: CASKVMGQGISPLHF.

For this clonotype: The junction and the germline gene differ at one end; a read error may be behind it. The J gene is TRBJ2-5, the V gene TRBV10-3; 9 positions agree with TRBD1. Germline values: CDR1 ENHRY, CDR2 SYGVKD. This CDR3 is built from 15 residues. The CDR3 DNA reads TGTGCCAGCAGTCGATACAGACAGGGGGTGGAGACCCAGTACTTC. Protein sequence: CASSRYRQGVETQYF.

The V call is TRBV25-1, the J call TRBJ2-5; TRBD2 agrees at 7 bases. The CDR3 is 16 amino acids. The V gene end was trimmed by 5 bases and the J gene end by 2 bases; junction bases not matched to a gene: 11. Germline V CDR1 and CDR2: MGHDK, SYGVNS. Here the CDR3 DNA reads TGTGCCAGCAGTACCCTGGGAGGGTTGAAACAAGAGACCCAGTACTTC. Translating gives CASSTLGGLKQETQYF. The full variable domain, completed using reference TRBV25-1 and TRBJ2-5, is EADIYQTPRYLVIGTGKKITLECSQTMGHDKMYWYQQDPGMELHLIHYSYGVNSTEKGDLSSESTVSRIRTEHFPLTLESARPSHTSQYLCASSTLGGLKQETQYFGPGTRLLVL.

In the case of this clonotype: One end of the junction fails to match germline, which may point to a read error. V is TRBV10-3 and J is TRBJ1-2; D possibly corresponds to TRBD1 (5 bases). Germline loops: CDR1 ENHRY, CDR2 SYGVKD. CDR3 length: 15 amino acids. The CDR3: CAVSVRPNKGYGYTF. DNA of the CDR3: TGTGCCGTCAGTGTCAGGCCCAACAAGGGGTATGGCTACACCTTC.

The table lists this clonotype with a few counts. The V and J genes are TRBV7-9 and TRBJ2-3, with D uncertain. In germline, CDR1 is SEHNR, CDR2 FQNEAQ (reference sequence). Trimming cost V 6 bases and J 2 bases, with 9 bases left between them. The CDR3 runs to 13 residues. The CDR3 coding sequence is TGTGCCAGCAGTCTACTTCTCACAGATACGCAGTATTTT. Protein sequence: CASSLLLTDTQYF.

This clonotype turned up a few times. The chain joins TRBV20-1 to TRBJ2-5; D possibly corresponds to TRBD2 (5 bases). The CDR3 has 13 amino acids. CDR1 and CDR2 from the germline V gene are DFQATT and SNEGSKA (reference sequence). Trimming removed 4 bases from V and 1 base from J, with 10 bases in between. CDR3 sequence reads: CSATPDSQETQYF. Here the CDR3 DNA reads TGCAGTGCTACACCGGACTCCCAAGAGACCCAGTACTTC.

This clonotype was seen a few times. The chain uses TRBV19 and TRBJ1-5; D might be TRBD1 (6 bases). V lost 4 bases to trimming and J lost 3 bases, with 10 bases between them. The CDR3 runs 14 residues. From germline, CDR1 is LNHDA and CDR2 SQIVND (reference sequence). The CDR3 here is CASSRGDNNQPQHF. CDR3 in DNA: TGTGCCAGTAGTAGGGGGGACAACAATCAGCCCCAGCATTTT. Using reference TRBV19 and TRBJ1-5 for the parts outside the CDR3, the full variable domain is DGGITQSPKYLFRKEGQNVTLSCEQNLNHDAMYWYRQDPGQGLRLIYYSQIVNDFQKGDIAEGYSVSREKKESFPLTVTSAQKNPTAFYLCASSRGDNNQPQHFGDGTRLSIL.

The chain carries TRBV6-6 and TRBJ2-7, with D perhaps matching TRBD2 (6 bases). Trimming took 7 bases from V and 0 from J, leaving 19 bases between them. CDR3 size: 16 residues. In germline, CDR1 is MNHNY, CDR2 SVGAGI (reference sequence). The CDR3 sequence: CASNKAGTGSSYEQYF. Written as DNA, the CDR3 is TGTGCCAGCAATAAAGCCGGGACTGGGAGCTCCTACGAGCAGTACTTC.

CDR3 sequence reads: CASSLSTGHTGTQYF. CDR3 bases: TGTGCCAGCAGCTTGTCGACAGGTCACACCGGGACCCAGTACTTC. The rearrangement joins TRBV7-2 to TRBJ2-5, with D tentatively TRBD1 (6 bases). The germline V gene has CDR1 SGHTA and CDR2 FQGNSA. The CDR3 is 15 amino acids. Trimming removed 3 bases at V and 7 bases at J, with 18 bases between.

This clonotype showed up just once. The junction departs from the called germline gene at one end, perhaps through a read error. This chain uses TRBV29-1 with TRBJ2-5; 8 positions match TRBD1. Germline assignment: CDR1 SQVTM and CDR2 ANQGSEA. This CDR3 has 13 residues. This CDR3 reads CSAQGAVQEAQYF. The CDR3 DNA reads TGCAGCGCCCAGGGGGCGGTTCAAGAGGCCCAGTACTTC.

The rearrangement uses TRBV19 and TRBJ2-7; no definite D call. The CDR3 sequence is 13 residues long. Germline V gene lookup returns CDR1 LNHDA and CDR2 SQIVND (reference sequence). V was clipped by 3 bases and J by 2 bases, with 8 bases between them. This chain's CDR3 is CASSIDRPYEQYF. The DNA of the CDR3 is TGTGCCAGTAGTATTGATAGACCCTACGAGCAGTACTTC.

This clonotype has at least ten counts. This chain links TRBV7-9 with TRBJ1-2; the D is unclear. Germline CDR1 reads SEHNR; CDR2 reads FQNEAQ (reference sequence). The length of the CDR3 is 13 residues. V gave up 0 bases and J gave up 6 bases, with 8 bases separating them. CDR3 protein: CASSLAEGNGYTF. The CDR3 nucleotides read TGTGCCAGCAGCTTAGCGGAAGGCAATGGCTACACCTTC. Full variable domain (rest looked up from reference TRBV7-9 and TRBJ1-2): DTGVSQNPRHKITKRGQNVTFRCDPISEHNRLYWYRQTLGQGPEFLTYFQNEAQLEKSRLLSDRFSAERPKGSFSTLEIQRTEQGDSAMYLCASSLAEGNGYTFGSGTRLTVV.

This clonotype came up many times. The chain is built from TRBV29-1 and TRBJ1-4, with D maybe TRBD1 (5 bases). The CDR3 extends over 14 amino acids. The germline V gene has CDR1 SQVTM and CDR2 ANQGSEA. V was trimmed by 5 bases and J by 3 bases, leaving 13 bases between them. The CDR3 DNA reads TGCAGCGTTTCGACCGGGACCGCTAATGAAAAACTGTTTTTT. Amino acids: CSVSTGTANEKLFF.

With respect to this clonotype: At one end, the junction sequence differs from germline, possibly due to a read error. The chain carries TRBV24-1 and TRBJ1-5; D is possibly TRBD1 (6 bases). Germline V lookup: CDR1 KGHDR, CDR2 SFDVKD. This CDR3 is 15 amino acids long. CDR3 amino acids: CASSGRDTSNQPQHF. The DNA of the CDR3 is TGTGCCAGCAGTGGTCGGGACACCAGCAATCAGCCCCAGCATTTT.

For this clonotype: It may be a read error: a sequence one base away is much more abundant. V gene TRBV7-9 combines with J gene TRBJ1-2; the D gene is possibly TRBD1 (6 bases). This CDR3 has 15 amino acids. Germline V lookup: CDR1 SEHNR, CDR2 FQNEAQ (reference sequence). CDR3 sequence reads: CASTQQAGHNYDYTF. The CDR3 DNA reads TGTGCCAGCACCCAACAAGCGGGACACAACTATGACTACACCTTC.

The chain combines TRBV9 with TRBJ2-7; TRBD2 matches 10 bases. This CDR3 is 17 amino acids long. Germline V gives CDR1 SGDLS, CDR2 YYNGEE. The ends lost 0 bases at V and 3 bases at J; junction bases unmatched: 9. The DNA of the CDR3 is TGTGCCAGCAGCGTAGTCAGGGGACTAGCGCGGGGCTACGAGCAGTACTTC. This sequence encodes CASSVVRGLARGYEQYF.

This clonotype has at least ten counts. A read error is likely, as this CDR3 ends without the conserved phenylalanine or tryptophan. The DNA is left out, because the CDR3 cannot be placed on it with certainty; the CDR3 is given as TCRdb lists it. This CDR3 reads CASSDQGGAGRL. The chain uses TRBV2 and TRBJ1-1; the tabulated D call, TRBD1, remains unverified against the DNA. Germline-derived CDR1 and CDR2 are SNHLY and FYNNEI. The CDR3 numbers 12 amino acids, ends counted.

The rearrangement links TRBV10-3 to TRBJ2-7; perhaps TRBD1 as D (6 bases). The germline V gene has CDR1 ENHRY and CDR2 SYGVKD. The CDR3 length is 13 residues. Trimming left V 6 bases short and J 5 bases short, with 14 bases between. CDR3 sequence reads: CAISTDRSDEQYF. CDR3 nucleotides: TGTGCCATCAGCACTGACAGGTCCGACGAGCAGTACTTC.

This clonotype was seen only a few times. V usage is TRBV25-1 and J usage is TRBJ2-7; D is possibly TRBD2 (6 bases). The germline gives CDR1 MGHDK, CDR2 SYGVNS. The CDR3 has 17 amino acids. Trimming left V 5 bases short and J 0 bases short, with 20 bases between. The CDR3 loop reads CASSKRGPGDLSYEQYF. The CDR3 DNA is TGTGCCAGCAGTAAAAGGGGACCGGGGGACCTCTCCTACGAGCAGTACTTC.

This clonotype was counted ten times or more. The chain links TRBV9 to TRBJ1-6; no firm D call. The CDR3 loop spans 14 amino acids. V lost 0 bases and J 5 bases, leaving 6 bases between the germline ends. Germline CDR1 is SGDLS and CDR2 is YYNGEE. CDR3 in DNA: TGTGCCAGCAGCGTAGGTCCCCATAATTCACCCCTCCACTTT. Translation gives CASSVGPHNSPLHF.

This chain connects TRBV15 to TRBJ1-4; D call uncertain. The CDR3 length is 17 residues. Deletions cut 4 bases from V and 8 bases from J, with 23 bases between. The germline gives CDR1 LNHNV, CDR2 YYDKDF (reference sequence). The CDR3 protein is CATSTTADGDLREKLFF. The CDR3 DNA is TGTGCCACCAGCACCACCGCGGACGGGGATCTAAGGGAAAAACTGTTTTTT.